This TCR beta chain was obtained from a study of cytomegalovirus exposure and HLA in healthy donors (TCRdb year 2017). Turning to the overall study: According to a later analysis, one platform produced both the 100 to 150 validation repertoires and the 620 or so repertoires of the first cohort. High-throughput TCR immunosequencing, statistical association of individual TCRs with disease status, and machine learning were combined to predict cytomegalovirus infection status. In addition to the first cohort of 650 to 800 subjects, a separate validation cohort of 120 different subjects was used. The study aimed to test whether signatures of past pathogen exposure could be identified by cataloging public T cell receptors.

The library was produced with the immunoSEQ multiplex PCR assay. On the study's bioinformatics: A statistical classification framework was built to diagnose cytomegalovirus status from the catalog of TCR beta chain sequences. Entries here come from immuneACCESS through TCRdb and include only in-frame sequences with V and J called. Some clones fail to appear in such tables; in the studies checked, an unresolved V gene covers under half of the shortfall, and the cause of the remainder is unknown. V and J calls and clone size are as listed in that table; D and trimming were resolved from the DNA. This sample lists 100,000 to 150,000 clones; approximately 94% were detected once. Roughly 1.2% of the sample goes to the ten largest clones. A word on this clone: No antigen is known for it. Nothing much larger sits one base from this clone, and base qualities are not available.

Separate from the roughly 650-subject first cohort, the validation cohort of 90 to 150 subjects was the group to which the donors belonged. What the authors observed across the whole study: In a later analysis, TCRs clustered in the first cohort were found to also tend to co-occur in the 130 or so validation repertoires, with approximately 93% of cluster scores above 0. The authors suggested that the approach could potentially be extended to other disease states and immunological phenotypes. All 110 or so repertoires were used to score co-occurrence in the validation cohort in a later analysis, because that analysis had no HLA typing for the cohort. In the study, 150 to 200 TCR beta chains were listed as associated with cytomegalovirus. The classifier was reported to diagnose cytomegalovirus status with high specificity and sensitivity in both the original and validation cohorts. While some public TCRs were present in many individuals, most TCR sequences turned up only very rarely across donors. Three of the identified cytomegalovirus-associated TCR beta chains were confirmed in vitro to be specific for cytomegalovirus antigens.

V was cut back by 1 base and J by 10 bases, leaving a gap of 15 bases between them. The germline V gene provides CDR1 SGHRS and CDR2 YFSETQ. From its cysteine to its phenylalanine, the CDR3 spans 14 amino acids. Solely the CDR3 DNA is kept, with 42 bases framed from the first base. The chain employs TRBV5-1 and TRBJ2-1, with TRBD1 perhaps the D gene, on 6 matching bases. The sample taken for sequencing was PBMCs. The source of this sequence is a woman aged 18-29 years in good health and CMV-seronegative. The DNA reads TGCGCCAGCAGCTTGCCAGGGGACGGCGCGGAGCAGTTCTTC. Its translation reads: CASSLPGDGAEQFF.